This TCR delta chain was profiled in a study of gamma-delta T cells after stem cell transplantation. With regard to this clone: The protein that TCRdb holds for this DNA derives from a much larger clone and differs from the translated DNA at residue 17, which likely indicates a read error; the protein shown here is translated from the DNA.

The CDR3 totals 22 residues. Germline V CDR1 and CDR2: TSWWSYY, QGS. The V gene end was trimmed by 1 base and the J gene end by 3 bases; junction bases not matched to a gene: 26. TCRdb used CATT to re-call clones from the RT-PCR reads. The sample has around 1,800 delta-chain clones, 4% to 4.5% seen once. The V and J genes are TRDV1 and TRDJ1, with 7 bases fitting TRDD3. The sequence was obtained from a human donor. It is not recorded whose cells these are; they may come from a transplant donor. Material: gamma-delta T cells. CDR3 nucleotides: TGTGCTCTTGGGGAACCTTCTAACCCGTTCCTTTACTGGGGATTGGCCGCCGATAAACTCATCTTT. This gives the protein CALGEPSNPFLYWGLAADKLIF.